The TCR beta chain described here comes from a study of blood T cell repertoires in COVID-19. Whole-study context: COVID-19 samples, acute and convalescent, were from the United States, Italy and Spain. T cells, B-cell-depleted T cells, or PBMCs supplied cDNA or gDNA.

The authors' processing: Cell counts per sample came from amplifying reference gene primers. Sequenced by immunoSEQ multiplex PCR; TCRdb stores in-frame clones only, minus some. V and J calls and clone size are given by that table; D and trimming were obtained from the DNA. The sample has about 83,000 clones, about 88% seen once. The germline V and J ends were trimmed by 0 bases and 4 bases, with 13 bases remaining between them. The germline CDR1 and CDR2 sequences are LNHNV and YYDKDF (reference sequence). CDR3 length: 15 residues. The table lists this clone with a count of one. The chain carries TRBV15 and TRBJ2-7, with D possibly matching TRBD1 (5 bases). Sample: peripheral blood. The source is a man older than 75 with active or convalescent COVID-19. The CDR3 DNA sequence: TGTGCCACCAGCAGAGATTACCAGGGCGCGTACGAGCAGTACGTC. It is translated as CATSRDYQGAYEQYV.